A single sample gave rise to the 9 T cell receptor beta chains below, sequenced in a study of T cell repertoires in cytomegalovirus infection (dated by TCRdb to between 2018 and 2021). TCRdb shows the sequencer as Illumina HiSeq 1500. TCRdb applied fastp at Q25 and MiXCR to the public reads, then kept only in-frame beta chains. All rows with the same CDR3 protein become a single entry with the most common DNA and genes. The sample data list some 300,000 distinct CDR3 sequences, and around 15% of these were observed just once. The ten largest clonotypes hold roughly 9.7% of the sample. Sequencing input: PBMCs. The origin of the receptors is a human donor in good health (CMV status not recorded). Some clones in this sample may be carry-over from other donors' samples.

This sequence joins TRBV28 and TRBJ2-7, with 9 bases lining up with TRBD1. V gave up 1 base and J gave up 7 bases; unmatched junction bases: 11. The CDR3 runs 16 residues. Germline CDR1 is MDHEN and CDR2 is SYDVKM. CDR3 loop: CASSLLGTGSRGEQYF. DNA of the CDR3: TGTGCCAGCAGTTTATTGGGGACAGGGAGTAGGGGTGAGCAGTACTTC.

Concerning this clonotype: One junction end does not reproduce the germline sequence, and a read error may be involved. The chain recombines TRBV4-1 with TRBJ1-2; no clear D. The CDR3 consists of 13 residues. Germline values: CDR1 MGHRA, CDR2 YSYEKL. The CDR3 sequence: CDSSQALPYGYTF. CDR3 in DNA: TGCGACAGCAGCCAAGCATTGCCTTATGGCTACACCTTC.

This clonotype was observed a handful of times. The chain is built from TRBV5-1 and TRBJ1-2, with unresolved D. This CDR3 has 15 residues. V lost 4 bases to trimming and J lost 4 bases, with 17 bases between them. Germline CDR1 reads SGHRS; CDR2 reads YFSETQ. CDR3 protein: CASSRGPTDSYGYTF. In DNA, the CDR3 is TGCGCCAGCAGCAGAGGACCAACCGACTCCTATGGCTACACCTTC.

This clonotype appeared a few times. The V call is TRBV20-1, the J call TRBJ2-5; TRBD2 matches at 8 bases. CDR3 length: 15 amino acids. Germline V lookup: CDR1 DFQATT, CDR2 SNEGSKA (reference sequence). V was pared by 6 bases and J by 7 bases, with 16 bases of the junction left unmatched. CDR3 sequence: CSAVESRTSLGTQYF. The DNA of the CDR3 is TGCAGTGCCGTGGAGTCCCGGACTAGCTTGGGGACCCAGTACTTC.

This clonotype appeared many times. The rearrangement links TRBV7-9 to TRBJ2-5; a possible D gene is TRBD1 (6 bases). The ends were cut back, 5 bases at V and 1 base at J, with 8 bases in the middle. Germline CDR1 SEHNR, CDR2 FQNEAQ (reference sequence). The CDR3 consists of 13 residues. The CDR3 sequence is CASSPDSQETQYF. CDR3 in DNA: TGTGCCAGCAGCCCGGACAGCCAAGAGACCCAGTACTTC.

This clonotype was recorded many times. The chain has TRBV7-2 and TRBJ1-4; D may be TRBD1 (5 bases). The CDR3 runs to 14 residues. Trimming removed 1 base from V and 14 bases from J, with 17 bases in between. From germline, CDR1 is SGHTA and CDR2 FQGNSA. CDR3 region: CASSLGTTAKLLFF. The DNA of the CDR3 is TGTGCCAGCAGCTTAGGGACGACAGCTAAACTTCTGTTTTTT.

This clonotype was found a few times. The V call is TRBV29-1, the J call TRBJ2-5, with 9 bases that match TRBD1. Germline assignment: CDR1 SQVTM and CDR2 ANQGSEA. This CDR3 is 14 amino acids long. V shed 6 bases and J 2 bases; nucleotides not matched to a gene: 7. DNA for the CDR3: TGCAGCGTCGGACGGGACAGGGCTCAAGAGACCCAGTACTTC. This codes for CSVGRDRAQETQYF.

In its sample, this clonotype was seen many times. The chain joins TRBV5-1 to TRBJ1-1, with 11 positions matching TRBD1. CDR3 length: 14 amino acids. CDR1 SGHRS and CDR2 YFSETQ come from the germline V gene. J lost 2 bases, V lost 4 bases, and 1 base had no gene match. In nucleotides, the CDR3 is TGCGCCAGCAGCCGGACAGGGGGCAACACTGAAGCTTTCTTT. This codes for CASSRTGGNTEAFF.

A note on this clonotype: A single base separates this from a much larger clone, so it may be a read error. This chain connects TRBV7-2 to TRBJ1-3; 7 bases are shared with TRBD1. Trimming at V came to 5 bases and at J to 4 bases, leaving 8 bases not matched to a gene. The CDR3 sequence is 15 residues long. The germline gives CDR1 SGHTA, CDR2 FQGNSA. CDR3 in DNA: TGTGCCAGCAGCCCTTGGGACAGTCTGGGAAACACCATATATTTT. Its translation: CASSPWDSLGNTIYF. Combining the CDR3 with reference TRBV7-2 and TRBJ1-3 gives the whole variable domain GAGVSQSPSNKVTEKGKDVELRCDPISGHTALYWYRQSLGQGLEFLIYFQGNSAPDKSGLPSDRFSAERTGGSVSTLTIQRTQQEDSAVYLCASSPWDSLGNTIYFGEGSWLTVV.